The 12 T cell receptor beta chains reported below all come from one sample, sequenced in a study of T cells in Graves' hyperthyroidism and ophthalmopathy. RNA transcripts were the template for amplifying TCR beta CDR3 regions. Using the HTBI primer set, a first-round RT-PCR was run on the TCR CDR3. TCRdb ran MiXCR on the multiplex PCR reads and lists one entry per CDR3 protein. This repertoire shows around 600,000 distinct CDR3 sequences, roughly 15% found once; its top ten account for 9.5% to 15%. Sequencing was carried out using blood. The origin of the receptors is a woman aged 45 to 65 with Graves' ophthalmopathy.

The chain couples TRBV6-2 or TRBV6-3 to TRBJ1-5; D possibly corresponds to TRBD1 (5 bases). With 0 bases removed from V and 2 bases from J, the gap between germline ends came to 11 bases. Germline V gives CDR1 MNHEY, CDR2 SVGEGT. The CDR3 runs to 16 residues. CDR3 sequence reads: CASSYSTRGGNQPQHF. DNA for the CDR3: TGTGCCAGCAGTTACTCGACTAGGGGAGGCAATCAGCCCCAGCATTTT.

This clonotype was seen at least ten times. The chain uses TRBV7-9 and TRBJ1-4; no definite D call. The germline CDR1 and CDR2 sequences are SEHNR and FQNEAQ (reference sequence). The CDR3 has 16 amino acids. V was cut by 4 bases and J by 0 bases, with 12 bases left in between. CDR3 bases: TGTGCCAGCAGCTCGACTCGGGTAGCAACTAATGAAAAACTGTTTTTT. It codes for CASSSTRVATNEKLFF.

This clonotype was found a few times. CDR3 DNA: TGCAGTGCTAGAGAACTAGATACTAACGAGCAGTACTTC. This codes for CSARELDTNEQYF. V and J are TRBV20-1 and TRBJ2-7, with D perhaps TRBD2 (5 bases). The CDR3 is 13 amino acids. The V end lost 0 bases, the J end lost 5 bases, and 11 bases lay between the germline ends. Germline CDR1 and CDR2: DFQATT and SNEGSKA (reference sequence).

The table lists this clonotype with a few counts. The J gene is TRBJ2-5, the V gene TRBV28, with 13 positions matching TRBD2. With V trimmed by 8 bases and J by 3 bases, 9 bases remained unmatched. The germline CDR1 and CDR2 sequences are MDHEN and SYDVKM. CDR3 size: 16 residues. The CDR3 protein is CASGPGTSGEEETQYF. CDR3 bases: TGTGCCAGCGGCCCGGGGACTAGCGGGGAAGAAGAGACCCAGTACTTC.

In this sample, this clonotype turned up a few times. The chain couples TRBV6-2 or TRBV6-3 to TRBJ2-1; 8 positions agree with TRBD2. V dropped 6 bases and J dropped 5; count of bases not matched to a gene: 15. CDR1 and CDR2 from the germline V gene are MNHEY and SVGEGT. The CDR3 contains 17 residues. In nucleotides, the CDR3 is TGTGCCAGCAGACCTCCACCCGGGAGGGCCGCGGACAATGAGCAGTTCTTC. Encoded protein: CASRPPPGRAADNEQFF.

The CDR3 bases are TGCAGTGCTTTGGACAGGGGGGGGGAGCAGTACTTC. It codes for CSALDRGGEQYF. The chain combines TRBV20-1 with TRBJ2-7; 10 bases fit TRBD1. This CDR3 has 12 amino acids. Germline CDR1 DFQATT, CDR2 SNEGSKA (reference sequence). J was trimmed by 7 bases and V by 5 bases; bases with no gene match: 5.

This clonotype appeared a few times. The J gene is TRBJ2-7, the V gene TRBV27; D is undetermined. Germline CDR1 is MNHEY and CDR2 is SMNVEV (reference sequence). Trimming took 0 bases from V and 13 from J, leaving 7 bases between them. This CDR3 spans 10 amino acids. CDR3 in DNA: TGTGCCAGCAGTTTATCACAAGCATACTTC. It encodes CASSLSQAYF.

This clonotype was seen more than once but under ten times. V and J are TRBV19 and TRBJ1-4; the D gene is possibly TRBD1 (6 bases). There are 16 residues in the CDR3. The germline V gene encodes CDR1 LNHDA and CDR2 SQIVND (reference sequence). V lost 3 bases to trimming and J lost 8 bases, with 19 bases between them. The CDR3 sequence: CASSIVLGTLEEKLFF. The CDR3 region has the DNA TGTGCCAGTAGTATTGTCCTCGGGACACTGGAGGAAAAACTGTTTTTT.

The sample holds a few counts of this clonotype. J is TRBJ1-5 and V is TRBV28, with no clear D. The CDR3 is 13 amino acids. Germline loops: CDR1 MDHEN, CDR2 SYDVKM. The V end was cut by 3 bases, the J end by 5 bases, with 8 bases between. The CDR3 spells CASSFLGDQPQHF. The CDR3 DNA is TGTGCCAGCAGTTTTCTTGGGGATCAGCCCCAGCATTTT. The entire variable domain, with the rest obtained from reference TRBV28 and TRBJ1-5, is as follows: DVKVTQSSRYLVKRTGEKVFLECVQDMDHENMFWYRQDPGLGLRLIYFSYDVKMKEKGDIPEGYSVSREKKERFSLILESASTNQTSMYLCASSFLGDQPQHFGDGTRLSIL.

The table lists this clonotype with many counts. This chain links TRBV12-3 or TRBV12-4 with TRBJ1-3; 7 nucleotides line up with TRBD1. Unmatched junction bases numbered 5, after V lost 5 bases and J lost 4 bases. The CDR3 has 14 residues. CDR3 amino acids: CASSNRGRGNTIYF. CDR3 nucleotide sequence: TGTGCCAGCAGTAACAGGGGTCGCGGAAACACCATATATTTT.

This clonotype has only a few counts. The CDR3, as DNA: TGTGCCAGTAGTACCCGGACAGAACCTAACTATGGCTACACCTTC. Translation gives CASSTRTEPNYGYTF. This chain links TRBV19 with TRBJ1-2; a possible D gene is TRBD1 (6 bases). The germline V gene encodes CDR1 LNHDA and CDR2 SQIVND (reference sequence). The CDR3 is made up of 15 amino acids. V was clipped by 4 bases and J by 0 bases, with 12 bases between them.

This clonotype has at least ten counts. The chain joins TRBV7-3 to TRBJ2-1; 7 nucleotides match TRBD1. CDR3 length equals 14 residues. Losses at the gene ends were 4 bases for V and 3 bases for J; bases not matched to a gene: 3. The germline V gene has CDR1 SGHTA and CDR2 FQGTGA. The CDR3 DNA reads TGTGCCAGCAGCTGGGACAGCAACTACAATGAGCAGTTCTTC. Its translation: CASSWDSNYNEQFF.